A single sample is the source of the 5 T cell receptor beta chains below, sequenced in a study of T cell clonality in common variable immunodeficiency. Assay used: immunoSEQ multiplex PCR; TCRdb lists only in-frame clones, some missing. The sample holds around 40,000 clones, and no clone turns up only once. The sample comprised peripheral blood mononuclear cells. These receptors were obtained from a person aged 18 to 75 in good health.

This clone was found many times. The covered CDR3 bases are TGTGCCAGCAGCTTCCCCGCACGCGGAGATACG. It yields the protein CASSFPARGDT. The entire CDR3 is CASSFPARGDTQYF. This chain joins TRBV7-9 and TRBJ2-3, with no clear D. Coverage ceases 3 residues before the CDR3 finishes, and the germline J gene fills in the end. Germline-derived CDR1 and CDR2 are SEHNR and FQNEAQ (reference sequence). V lost 3 bases, J lost 5 bases, and 12 bases lay in between. The CDR3 extends over 14 amino acids.

This clone has a handful of counts. With the read ending 3 residues before the CDR3 end, the germline J gene is used to fill in that end. The V call is TRBV19, the J call TRBJ1-2; a weak D match, TRBD1 (6 bases). Germline CDR1 is LNHDA and CDR2 is SQIVND (reference sequence). The CDR3 has 13 residues. CDR3 in amino acids: CASSLGTLYDYTF. The covered CDR3 bases are TGTGCCAGTAGTCTCGGGACACTATACGAC.

This clone was seen at least ten times. The observed sequence ends 3 residues before the CDR3 terminus, with the missing tail filled in from the germline J gene. This rearrangement joins TRBV10-3 to TRBJ2-7; TRBD1 aligns across 11 bases. The CDR3 covers 13 residues. Germline values: CDR1 ENHRY, CDR2 SYGVKD. V was pared by 6 bases and J by 5 bases, with 3 bases of the junction left unmatched. The CDR3 bases that were read are TGTGCCATCAGACCGGGACAGGGGGACGAG. Protein: CAIRPGQGDE. The complete CDR3 protein is CAIRPGQGDEQYF.

This clone has ten or more counts. The CDR3 end lies 3 residues beyond the end of the read and is filled in from the germline J gene. V and J are TRBV28 and TRBJ2-7, with 9 bases fitting TRBD1. This CDR3 spans 14 amino acids. V shed 3 bases, J shed 2 bases, and the junction held 2 bases outside the gene matches. Germline CDR1 reads MDHEN; CDR2 reads SYDVKM. The sequenced CDR3 bases are TGTGCCAGCAGTTTGGACAGGGGTCCCTACGAG. Translating gives CASSLDRGPYE. Given in full, the CDR3 is CASSLDRGPYEQYF.

This clone has at least ten counts. The missing CDR3 end, 3 residues past where the read stops, is filled in from the germline J gene. The chain combines TRBV12-3 or TRBV12-4 with TRBJ1-2, with TRBD1 matching 7 bases. V lost 2 bases to trimming and J lost 5 bases; unmatched junction nucleotides: 8. The CDR3 totals 15 residues. The CDR3 here is CASSLSTGELYGYTF. The part of the CDR3 DNA that was read is TGTGCCAGCAGTTTATCAACAGGGGAGTTATATGGC.